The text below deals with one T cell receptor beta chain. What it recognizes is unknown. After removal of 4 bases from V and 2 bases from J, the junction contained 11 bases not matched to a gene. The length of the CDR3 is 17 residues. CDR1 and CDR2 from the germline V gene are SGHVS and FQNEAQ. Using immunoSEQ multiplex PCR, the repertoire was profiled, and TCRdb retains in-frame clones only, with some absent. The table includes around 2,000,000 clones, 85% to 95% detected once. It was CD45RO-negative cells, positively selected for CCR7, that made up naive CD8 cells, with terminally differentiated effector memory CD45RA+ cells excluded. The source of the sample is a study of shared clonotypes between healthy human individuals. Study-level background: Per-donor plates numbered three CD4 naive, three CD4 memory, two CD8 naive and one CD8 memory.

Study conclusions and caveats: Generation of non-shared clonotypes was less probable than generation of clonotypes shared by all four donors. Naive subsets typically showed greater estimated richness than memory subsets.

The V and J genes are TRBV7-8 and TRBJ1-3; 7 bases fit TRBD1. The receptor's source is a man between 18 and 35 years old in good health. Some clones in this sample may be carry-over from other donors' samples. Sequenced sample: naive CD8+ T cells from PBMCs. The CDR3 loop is CASSSSRQGSAGNTIYF. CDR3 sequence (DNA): TGTGCCAGCAGCTCATCGCGACAGGGATCAGCTGGAAACACCATATATTTT.